These T cell receptor beta chains were read from a single sample in a study of cytomegalovirus exposure and HLA in healthy donors. TCRdb's copy holds only in-frame clones and misses some; the assay was immunoSEQ multiplex PCR. The data hold approximately 67,000 clones, with 65% to 70% observed a single time. The sequencing input was PBMCs. The receptor source for this set is a woman aged 30 to 39 in good health and CMV-seronegative. Both conserved end residues are part of each CDR3. The D gene is left open where the match is weak. Clone size is stated in some rows and not others, as once, few, many or a class when expanded.

TGTGCCAGTACCCGGACAGGGGGCGGTGAGCAGTACTTC	CASTRTGGGEQYF	TRBD1	TRBV19	TRBJ2-7	NA
TGTGCTAGCAGCCCCCTGGGACTAGCCGTGGGGCAAGAGACCCAGTACTTC	CASSPLGLAVGQETQYF	TRBD2	TRBV7-7	TRBJ2-5	NA
TGCGCCAGCAGCTCATTCGGACGGGGACAGGGCGGGGAGCTGTTTTTT	CASSSFGRGQGGELFF	TRBD1	TRBV5-1	TRBJ2-2	NA
TGTGCCAGCAGTTTGGCTTATAGCAATCAGCCCCAGCATTTT	CASSLAYSNQPQHF	NA	TRBV27	TRBJ1-5	NA
TGTGCCAGCACCAGAAACACAGGTGGTAGCCGGCCACGGAACACTGAAGCTTTCTTT	CASTRNTGGSRPRNTEAFF	NA	TRBV2	TRBJ1-1	few
TGCGCCAGCAGCTCCCGGGACAGGGGAGTGGAGCAGTACTTC	CASSSRDRGVEQYF	TRBD1	TRBV5-1	TRBJ2-7	NA
TGTGCCAGCAGCCAGGCCGAGGGTTGGGGCGGGGGGGGCTATACGCAGTATTTT	CASSQAEGWGGGGYTQYF	TRBD2	TRBV4-2	TRBJ2-3	NA
TGCGCCAGCAGCCAACAGAGTAGGGGAGGGGGTGAAGCTTTCTTT	CASSQQSRGGGEAFF	NA	TRBV4-1	TRBJ1-1	NA
TGTGCCAGCTCAGGGGCCGGTCAGCCCCAGCATTTT	CASSGAGQPQHF	NA	TRBV19	TRBJ1-5	NA
TGTGCTAGTGGTTTGGGGACTAGCGGGGGGGCGATTTGGAATGAGCAGTTCTTC	CASGLGTSGGAIWNEQFF	TRBD2	TRBV12-5	TRBJ2-1	NA
TGTGCCAGCAGTTCAGCGGGTGCGGGAAACACCATATATTTT	CASSSAGAGNTIYF	NA	TRBV27	TRBJ1-3	NA
TGTGCCAGCAGTAGCCCTAATCAGCCCCAGCATTTT	CASSSPNQPQHF	NA	TRBV6-5	TRBJ1-5	NA
TGTGCCAGCAGCCAATTAGGGAGGTATGAGCAGTTCTTC	CASSQLGRYEQFF	NA	TRBV16	TRBJ2-1	NA
TGCGCCAGCAGCCTCGGCCAGTCGGGGTTTACTGAAGCTTTCTTT	CASSLGQSGFTEAFF	NA	TRBV4-3	TRBJ1-1	few
TGTGCCAGCAGCTTAGAGTTTAGCAATCAGCCCCAGCATTTT	CASSLEFSNQPQHF	NA	TRBV5-5	TRBJ1-5	few
TGTGCCAGCAGCCCCCGACTAGCGGGGCGGGCATTAGGAGAGACCCAGTACTTC	CASSPRLAGRALGETQYF	TRBD2	TRBV11-2	TRBJ2-5	NA
TGTGCCAGCAGCTCGACAGGGACCGGGGAGCTGTTTTTT	CASSSTGTGELFF	TRBD1	TRBV7-3	TRBJ2-2	many
TGTGCCATCCCCTCCGGATCAGGGGGAGATTCACCCCTCCACTTT	CAIPSGSGGDSPLHF	TRBD1	TRBV2	TRBJ1-6	NA
TGTGCCAGCAGTTTAGCCGGGACAGCGTACAATGAGCAGTTCTTC	CASSLAGTAYNEQFF	TRBD1	TRBV28	TRBJ2-1	NA
TGTTCCAGCAAGCATGGGCAGGCCTACGAGCAGTACTTC	CSSKHGQAYEQYF	NA	TRBV7-8	TRBJ2-7	NA
TGTGCCAGCACCCCCCCAGGGGCCGAATACGAGCAGTACTTC	CASTPPGAEYEQYF	NA	TRBV6-5	TRBJ2-7	NA
TGTGCCAGTAGTATAGATCTCAGGGATGTGAGCAATCAGCCCCAGCATTTT	CASSIDLRDVSNQPQHF	NA	TRBV19	TRBJ1-5	NA
TGTGCCTGGAGTCTGGAGGGGACAGATAATCAGCCCCAGCATTTT	CAWSLEGTDNQPQHF	TRBD1	TRBV30	TRBJ1-5	NA
TGCAGCGTTGAAGTGTTTAGCGGGGAAAGGGGGGGTACTTACAATGAGCAGTTCTTC	CSVEVFSGERGGTYNEQFF	TRBD2	TRBV29-1	TRBJ2-1	NA
TGCGCCAGCAGTCAATCTACAGGGACGGATGGCTACACCTTC	CASSQSTGTDGYTF	NA	TRBV23-1	TRBJ1-2	NA
TGTGCCAGCAGTTACTTCGACAGCTATGGCTACACCTTC	CASSYFDSYGYTF	NA	TRBV6-6	TRBJ1-2	NA
TGCAGCGCCTCGGTACTTTCGAACACTGAAGCTTTCTTT	CSASVLSNTEAFF	NA	TRBV29-1	TRBJ1-1	NA
TGTTCCAGCAGCTTAGATGAGCGGGGGTTCTCCTACGAGCAGTACTTC	CSSSLDERGFSYEQYF	TRBD2	TRBV7-9	TRBJ2-7	NA
TGCAGCGTTCGGGAGAACACTGAAGCTTTCTTT	CSVRENTEAFF	NA	TRBV29-1	TRBJ1-1	few
TGTGCCAGCAGCTTAGTAGCTTCAGGGGCCGATTACTATGGCTACACCTTC	CASSLVASGADYYGYTF	NA	TRBV9	TRBJ1-2	few
TGTGCCAGCAGTGAACGAGGGGGAAACATTCAGTACTTC	CASSERGGNIQYF	NA	TRBV6-5	TRBJ2-4	few
TGTGCCAGCAGCCCCCTGTGGGGGCGTAGGGGCTCTGGAAACACCATATATTTT	CASSPLWGRRGSGNTIYF	NA	TRBV11-3	TRBJ1-3	NA
TGTGCCAGCAGCCCCCTAAGAGGGTCATGGACTGAAGCTTTCTTT	CASSPLRGSWTEAFF	NA	TRBV7-2	TRBJ1-1	NA
TGTGCCAGCAGCCAATATCGAGGCCACCTCGGCTACACCTTC	CASSQYRGHLGYTF	NA	TRBV27	TRBJ1-2	once
TGTGCCAGTAGTATAACCGGACATAGAGATTCACCCCTCCACTTT	CASSITGHRDSPLHF	NA	TRBV19	TRBJ1-6	medium-sized
TGTGCCAGCAGTGAAGCGGGGACAGGGGGCTGGGAGCAGTTCTTC	CASSEAGTGGWEQFF	TRBD1	TRBV2	TRBJ2-1	NA
TGTGCCAGCAGCTTAGATCGTTGGGGGGAACGGCGAGGCTACACCTTC	CASSLDRWGERRGYTF	NA	TRBV11-3	TRBJ1-2	few
TGTGCCAGCAGCTTAGGTGACTATGGAGAGACCCAGTACTTC	CASSLGDYGETQYF	NA	TRBV11-3	TRBJ2-5	NA
TGTGCCAGCAGCCTCTTGGGCGGGGGAAGCTCCTACGAGCAGTACTTC	CASSLLGGGSSYEQYF	TRBD2	TRBV5-5	TRBJ2-7	few
TGTGCCAGCAGTGAAGAGCTAGCGGGGATCTACGAGCAGTACTTC	CASSEELAGIYEQYF	TRBD2	TRBV2	TRBJ2-7	NA
TGTGCCAGCAGTCAAAACGGGAGGAGGTATGGCTACACCTTC	CASSQNGRRYGYTF	NA	TRBV6-4	TRBJ1-2	NA
TGCAGCGCCATGGACATAGTCCAAGAGACCCAGTACTTC	CSAMDIVQETQYF	NA	TRBV29-1	TRBJ2-5	NA
TGTGCCAGCAGTAGGACAGCCCAAAACATTCAGTACTTC	CASSRTAQNIQYF	NA	TRBV2	TRBJ2-4	NA
TGTGCCAGTAGCCCAGGACAGGGACCCTATGGCTACACCTTC	CASSPGQGPYGYTF	TRBD1	TRBV19	TRBJ1-2	NA
TGTGCCACCAAATTCGAGGCAGACACAGATACGCAGTATTTT	CATKFEADTDTQYF	NA	TRBV2	TRBJ2-3	NA
TGTGCCAGCAGTGTTGATTGGGGCCCAAGGGGTGAAAAACTGTTTTTT	CASSVDWGPRGEKLFF	NA	TRBV25-1	TRBJ1-4	NA
TGTGCCAGCAGCCAAGATTCCGGGGACTCTAATGAAAAACTGTTTTTT	CASSQDSGDSNEKLFF	NA	TRBV5-5	TRBJ1-4	NA
TGTGCCAGTACCGCAACGGGACTAGCTGTCCTTCAGAATACGCAGTATTTT	CASTATGLAVLQNTQYF	TRBD2	TRBV19	TRBJ2-3	few
TGTGCCTGGAGTGGGGCATACGAGCAGTACTTC	CAWSGAYEQYF	NA	TRBV30	TRBJ2-7	NA
TGTGCCAGCAGTTCCCAGGTGGGGAGGGGCGAAACAGATACGCAGTATTTT	CASSSQVGRGETDTQYF	TRBD2	TRBV28	TRBJ2-3	NA
TGTGCCAGCAGCGGAGATCCAGGGGTCTCTGGGGCCAACGTCCTGACTTTC	CASSGDPGVSGANVLTF	NA	TRBV28	TRBJ2-6	few
TGTGCCAGCAGCGGACGGGACTTCGAGGGCACAGATACGCAGTATTTT	CASSGRDFEGTDTQYF	NA	TRBV9	TRBJ2-3	NA
TGCGCCAGCAGGTCTAGCGGGGGTAGCACAGATACGCAGTATTTT	CASRSSGGSTDTQYF	TRBD2	TRBV5-1	TRBJ2-3	once
TGCGCCAGCAGCTTGGGAGGGGGAAGAACAGTTACGCAGTATTTT	CASSLGGGRTVTQYF	NA	TRBV5-1	TRBJ2-3	NA
TGTGCCAGCAGTGAAATACAGGGGGGTCAGCCCCAGCATTTT	CASSEIQGGQPQHF	TRBD1	TRBV6-5	TRBJ1-5	NA
TGTGCCAGCAGTTTGACAGGGCGGACTGAAGCTTTCTTT	CASSLTGRTEAFF	TRBD1	TRBV9	TRBJ1-1	NA